The entry that follows covers one TCR beta chain sequence. Libraries were prepared by immunoSEQ multiplex PCR; TCRdb keeps only in-frame clonotypes and omits some of them. The sample has about 140,000 clones, approximately 88% seen once. This entry is derived from a study of blood T cell repertoires in COVID-19. Study-level information: Sample material is recorded as cDNA or gDNA derived from T cells, B-cell-depleted T cells, or PBMCs.

Sequenced sample: peripheral blood. The sequence derives from a human donor in a cohort sampled during active COVID-19.

The CDR3 sequence is CASSPLVSSYNEQFF. As DNA, the CDR3 is TGTGCCAGCAGTCCGTTAGTAAGCTCCTACAATGAGCAGTTCTTC. The rearrangement joins TRBV28 to TRBJ2-1; no reliable D call. Between the trimmed V and J ends, which lost 5 bases and 0 bases, there was a span of 11 bases. This CDR3 contains 15 residues. From germline, CDR1 is MDHEN and CDR2 SYDVKM.